The rows below give T cell receptor beta chains drawn from one sample of a study of blood T cells in healthy people across ages. Using its own MiXCR run on the 5' RACE reads, TCRdb lists one record per CDR3 protein. The sample lists 700,000 to 900,000 distinct CDR3 sequences; about a quarter were seen once. The same data also went into a second study, on T cells of mothers and their children.

Source material: blood. The receptor source for this set is a boy aged 10-17 years in good health. CDR3s include the opening cysteine and the closing phenylalanine or tryptophan. The D gene is left open where the match is weak. Expanded clones are given a class, and other clones once, few, many or no size at all.

CDR3 length,J gene,D gene,clone size,V gene,CDR3 protein,CDR3 DNA
15,TRBJ2-5,TRBD2,-,TRBV12-3/TRBV12-4,CASSPSGGSWETQYF,TGTGCCAGCAGTCCTAGCGGGGGGTCCTGGGAGACCCAGTACTTC
15,TRBJ2-2,TRBD2,-,TRBV7-3,CASSPTHGGTGELFF,TGTGCCAGCAGCCCTACACACGGGGGGACCGGGGAGCTGTTTTTT
13,TRBJ2-7,-,few,TRBV3-1,CASSQGRAYEQYF,TGTGCCAGCAGCCAGGGCAGGGCCTACGAGCAGTACTTC
14,TRBJ1-3,-,-,TRBV11-2,CARSRAGAGNTIYF,TGTGCCAGGAGCCGTGCAGGGGCTGGAAACACCATATATTTT
14,TRBJ2-7,-,-,TRBV28,CASRPPPGSYEQYF,TGTGCCAGCAGGCCGCCCCCCGGGAGCTACGAGCAGTACTTC
15,TRBJ2-4,-,-,TRBV5-1,CASSCTGPAKNIQYF,TGCGCCAGCAGCTGCACCGGGCCAGCCAAAAACATTCAGTACTTC
15,TRBJ1-2,-,-,TRBV7-9,CASSFTGAINYGYTF,TGTGCCAGCAGCTTCACCGGGGCCATTAACTATGGCTACACCTTC
17,TRBJ2-5,TRBD2,few,TRBV6-1,CASRPGQDLAGVETQYF,TGTGCCAGCAGACCCGGACAGGACCTAGCGGGGGTGGAGACCCAGTACTTC
14,TRBJ2-2,-,few,TRBV28,CASSTRDFLGELFF,TGTGCCAGCAGTACCCGGGACTTTCTCGGGGAGCTGTTTTTT
15,TRBJ2-1,TRBD2,once,TRBV3-1,CASGSLAVSYNEQFF,TGTGCCAGCGGTTCACTAGCGGTCTCCTACAATGAGCAGTTCTTC
15,TRBJ2-2,TRBD2,-,TRBV2,CASRPSGANTGELFF,TGTGCCAGCAGGCCTAGCGGGGCGAACACCGGGGAGCTGTTTTTT
14,TRBJ2-7,-,-,TRBV6-5,CASSYYGSTYEQYF,TGTGCCAGCAGTTACTACGGGTCTACCTACGAGCAGTACTTC
10,TRBJ2-7,-,-,TRBV28,CGLARREQYF,TGTGGGCTCGCGCGTCGCGAGCAGTACTTC
17,TRBJ2-5,-,few,TRBV21-1,CASSKLNPRRDEETQYF,TGTGCCAGCAGCAAACTAAACCCCAGAAGGGATGAAGAGACCCAGTACTTC
15,TRBJ2-1,TRBD2,-,TRBV29-1,CSVEDRAGGWTEQFF,TGCAGCGTTGAAGATCGCGCGGGGGGCTGGACGGAGCAGTTCTTC
12,TRBJ1-2,-,few,TRBV29-1,CSVRLGNYGYTF,TGCAGCGTTCGGTTGGGAAACTATGGCTACACCTTC
14,TRBJ1-2,-,-,TRBV29-1,CSVGAGGEVYGYTF,TGCAGCGTTGGGGCCGGGGGCGAAGTCTATGGCTACACCTTC
16,TRBJ2-6,-,-,TRBV5-1,CASSFVGTTGANVLTF,TGCGCCAGCAGCTTTGTAGGAACTACTGGGGCCAACGTCCTGACTTTC
13,TRBJ2-3,-,few,TRBV12-5,CASGLVQGDTQYF,TGTGCTAGTGGTTTGGTACAGGGAGATACGCAGTATTTT
15,TRBJ1-4,TRBD1,-,TRBV5-1,CASSPTGDGSEKLFF,TGCGCCAGCAGCCCAACAGGGGACGGGAGTGAAAAACTGTTTTTT
16,TRBJ2-3,TRBD1,-,TRBV6-4,CASSPRWGTGMNTQYF,TGTGCCAGCAGCCCTCGGTGGGGGACAGGGATGAATACGCAGTATTTT
13,TRBJ2-4,TRBD1,-,TRBV12-5,CASGLWDSKGIYF,TGTGCTAGTGGTCTCTGGGACAGCAAAGGAATTTACTTC
12,TRBJ2-3,-,-,TRBV12-3/TRBV12-4,CASRQIGDVQYF,TGTGCCAGCAGACAAATAGGGGATGTGCAGTATTTT
16,TRBJ2-5,-,-,TRBV20-1,CSARPFEAEYQETQYF,TGCAGTGCTAGACCCTTTGAGGCCGAGTACCAAGAGACCCAGTACTTC
14,TRBJ2-4,-,-,TRBV28,CASRPPTVGNIQYF,TGTGCCAGCAGACCCCCCACGGTGGGGAACATTCAGTACTTC
16,TRBJ2-5,TRBD1,-,TRBV29-1,CSVDGRLDRVQETQYF,TGCAGCGTTGATGGGAGGCTGGACAGGGTTCAGGAGACCCAGTACTTC
12,TRBJ1-2,-,-,TRBV25-1,CASSVGAEGYTF,TGTGCCAGCAGTGTTGGGGCTGAGGGCTACACCTTC
13,TRBJ1-2,-,-,TRBV9,CASSVGLNYGYTF,TGTGCCAGCAGCGTTGGGTTAAACTATGGCTACACCTTC
14,TRBJ2-5,-,once,TRBV5-1,CASSPLRLGETQYF,TGCGCCAGCTCCCCCTTACGGTTGGGGGAGACCCAGTACTTC